This T cell receptor (beta chain) derives from a study of OX40 agonist ivuxolimab in advanced cancers. Study at large: Ivuxolimab, an agonist antibody against OX40 (CD134), was given to patients.

Assay used: immunoSEQ multiplex PCR; TCRdb lists only in-frame clones, some missing. This table has about 40,000 clones, 86% appearing once. Sequenced here: CD4+ or CD8+ T cells sorted from blood, sampled in a trial of the OX40 agonist ivuxolimab. The sequence was collected from an adult with an advanced solid tumor such as melanoma, head and neck, liver or kidney cancer.

The CDR3 DNA sequence: TGTGCCAGCAGTTCCAGGGGGCGCACTGAAGCTTTCTTT. This encodes CASSSRGRTEAFF. This chain uses TRBV27 with TRBJ1-1, with 8 bases lining up with TRBD1. Trimming at V came to 4 bases and at J to 4 bases, leaving 2 bases not matched to a gene. This CDR3 has 13 residues. Germline V gene data show CDR1 as MNHEY and CDR2 as SMNVEV (reference sequence).